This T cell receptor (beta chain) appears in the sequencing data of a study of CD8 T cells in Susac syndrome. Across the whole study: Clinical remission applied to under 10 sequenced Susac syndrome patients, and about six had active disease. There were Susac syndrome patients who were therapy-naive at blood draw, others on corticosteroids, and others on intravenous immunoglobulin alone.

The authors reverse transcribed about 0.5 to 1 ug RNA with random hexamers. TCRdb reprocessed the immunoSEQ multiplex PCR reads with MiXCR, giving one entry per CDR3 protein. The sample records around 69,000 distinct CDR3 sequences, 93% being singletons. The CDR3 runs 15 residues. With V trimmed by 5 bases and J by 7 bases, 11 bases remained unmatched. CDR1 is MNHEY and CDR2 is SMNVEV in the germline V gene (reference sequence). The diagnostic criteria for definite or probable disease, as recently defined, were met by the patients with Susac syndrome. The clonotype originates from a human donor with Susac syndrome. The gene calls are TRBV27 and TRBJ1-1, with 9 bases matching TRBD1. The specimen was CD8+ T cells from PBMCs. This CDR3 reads CASSGGTGPGNEAFF. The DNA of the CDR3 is TGTGCCAGCAGTGGGGGGACAGGGCCGGGGAATGAAGCTTTCTTT.